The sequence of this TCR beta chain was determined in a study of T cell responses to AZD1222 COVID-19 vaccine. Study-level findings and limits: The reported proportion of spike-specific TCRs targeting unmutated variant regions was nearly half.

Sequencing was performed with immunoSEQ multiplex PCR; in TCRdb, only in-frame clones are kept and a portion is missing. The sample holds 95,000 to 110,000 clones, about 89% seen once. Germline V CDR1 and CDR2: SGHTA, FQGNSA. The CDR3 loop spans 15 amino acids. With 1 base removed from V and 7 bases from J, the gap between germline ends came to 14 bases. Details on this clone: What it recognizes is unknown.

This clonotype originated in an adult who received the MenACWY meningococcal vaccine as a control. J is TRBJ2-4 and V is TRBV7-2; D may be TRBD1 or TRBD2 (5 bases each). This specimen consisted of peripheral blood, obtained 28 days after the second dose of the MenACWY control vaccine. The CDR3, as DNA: TGTGCCAGCAGCTTAGGGGGGTCGCAACAGAACATTCAGTACTTC. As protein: CASSLGGSQQNIQYF.